This TCR beta chain comes out of a study of T cell changes during pregnancy in multiple sclerosis. Method: immunoSEQ multiplex PCR; TCRdb's copy keeps in-frame clones and lacks some. The table lists some 97,000 clones, 92% of them singletons, with 1.9% in the top ten. J gave up 5 bases and V 0 bases, and 9 bases lay outside the gene matches. The CDR3 consists of 16 residues. The germline V gene has CDR1 LGHNA and CDR2 YSLEER. The origin of this receptor is a female donor with multiple sclerosis, enrolled in a pregnancy study. The genes are TRBV4-3 and TRBJ1-1; 7 bases are shared with TRBD1. Sequencing was performed on peripheral blood, taken after pregnancy. The CDR3 DNA follows: TGCGCCAGCAGCCAAGATAGGGGCAGGGGGAGAACTGAAGCTTTCTTT. The encoded protein is CASSQDRGRGRTEAFF.